Shown below are 31 T cell receptor beta chains from a single sample sequenced in a study of T cells in Graves' hyperthyroidism and ophthalmopathy. Regions amplified from RNA transcripts were the TCR beta CDR3 regions. Primed by the HTBI set, a first-round RT-PCR was run on the TCR CDR3. One entry per CDR3 protein results from TCRdb running MiXCR on the multiplex PCR reads. The sample includes about 510,000 distinct CDR3 sequences, less than 15% of them seen just once. Sequencing was done on a sample of blood. The source of these receptors is a woman between 35 and 50 years old with Graves' hyperthyroidism.

The chain recombines TRBV11-2 with TRBJ2-2; tentatively, D is TRBD1 (5 bases). The CDR3 has 16 residues. V lost 0 bases and J 7 bases, leaving 15 bases between the germline ends. Germline CDR1 reads SGHAT; CDR2 reads FQNNGV. The CDR3 nucleotides are TGTGCCAGCAGCTTAGATCTGGTAGGGGCTGGCGGGGAGCTGTTTTTT. Its protein is CASSLDLVGAGGELFF.

Ten or more counts support this clonotype. CDR3 region: CASSPREFYGYTF. The CDR3 DNA is TGTGCCAGCAGTCCAAGGGAGTTCTATGGCTACACCTTC. This chain uses TRBV12-3 or TRBV12-4 with TRBJ1-2; unclear D gene. V lost 5 bases and J 4 bases, leaving 11 bases between the germline ends. This CDR3 is built from 13 residues.

This clonotype was seen ten or more times. This chain joins TRBV28 and TRBJ1-3; perhaps TRBD1 as D (6 bases). Per the germline V gene, CDR1 is MDHEN and CDR2 is SYDVKM. The ends were cut back, 5 bases at V and 0 bases at J, with 17 bases in the middle. This CDR3 region has 17 residues. The CDR3: CASSPDPGQLSGNTIYF. In nucleotides, the CDR3 is TGTGCCAGCAGTCCCGACCCGGGACAACTCTCTGGAAACACCATATATTTT.

This clonotype occurred many times. The chain uses TRBV9 and TRBJ2-7; TRBD1 matches 9 bases. Germline V gives CDR1 SGDLS, CDR2 YYNGEE. The CDR3 runs to 14 residues. Trimming at V came to 0 bases and at J to 4 bases, leaving 2 bases not matched to a gene. The CDR3 DNA follows: TGTGCCAGCAGCGTAGGTGGACAGGGGTACGAGCAGTACTTC. Translating gives CASSVGGQGYEQYF.

The rearrangement links TRBV7-9 to TRBJ2-2; D unclear. Germline CDR1 SEHNR, CDR2 FQNEAQ (reference sequence). The CDR3 sequence is 17 residues long. Trimming took 0 bases from V and 3 from J, leaving 14 bases between them. CDR3 region: CASSLANLMVYTGELFF. DNA of the CDR3: TGTGCCAGCAGCTTAGCGAATCTGATGGTGTACACCGGGGAGCTGTTTTTT. Looking up the rest from reference TRBV7-9 and TRBJ2-2 gives the full variable domain: DTGVSQNPRHKITKRGQNVTFRCDPISEHNRLYWYRQTLGQGPEFLTYFQNEAQLEKSRLLSDRFSAERPKGSFSTLEIQRTEQGDSAMYLCASSLANLMVYTGELFFGEGSRLTVL.

The gene calls are TRBV12-3 or TRBV12-4 and TRBJ1-5; 10 bases are shared with TRBD1. The length of the CDR3 is 15 residues. V dropped 6 bases and J dropped 7; count of bases not matched to a gene: 9. This chain's CDR3 is CASRETGGGGQPQHF. For the CDR3, the DNA is TGTGCCAGCAGGGAGACAGGGGGCGGTGGCCAGCCCCAGCATTTT.

This clonotype was detected a few times. The V and J genes are TRBV7-9 and TRBJ1-5; no reliable D call. Trimming removed 0 bases from V and 1 base from J, with 4 bases in between. CDR1 is SEHNR and CDR2 is FQNEAQ in the germline V gene (reference sequence). This CDR3 is built from 14 residues. For the CDR3, the DNA is TGTGCCAGCAGCTTAGCCCAGAGCAATCAGCCCCAGCATTTT. Translated: CASSLAQSNQPQHF.

This clonotype was observed at least ten times. J is TRBJ2-7 and V is TRBV20-1, with 10 bases matching TRBD2. Losses at the gene ends were 1 base for V and 2 bases for J; bases not matched to a gene: 8. From germline, CDR1 is DFQATT and CDR2 SNEGSKA (reference sequence). The CDR3 spans 16 residues. CDR3 nucleotides: TGCAGTGCTAGAGGTGGAACTAGCGGGGTTACCTACGAGCAGTACTTC. Translated, it gives CSARGGTSGVTYEQYF.

This clonotype has a count of ten or more. The chain carries TRBV20-1 and TRBJ2-5; 10 bases are shared with TRBD2. V lost 3 bases to trimming and J lost 5 bases; unmatched junction nucleotides: 12. Germline CDR1 and CDR2: DFQATT and SNEGSKA (reference sequence). The CDR3 length is 16 residues. This CDR3 reads CSASPMAGLAFETQYF. CDR3 DNA: TGCAGTGCTAGCCCTATGGCGGGACTAGCGTTTGAGACCCAGTACTTC.

As to this clonotype: This sequence may be a read error, since a much larger clone differs from it by one base. The chain recombines TRBV12-3 or TRBV12-4 with TRBJ2-1, with 11 bases identical to TRBD2. This CDR3 is 15 amino acids long. V was pared by 6 bases and J by 3 bases, with 4 bases of the junction left unmatched. The DNA for the CDR3 is TGTGCCAGCAGACTAGCGGGAGCTCTCTACAATGAGCAGTTCTTC. It codes for CASRLAGALYNEQFF.

This clonotype has only a few counts. J is TRBJ2-4 and V is TRBV10-3; 12 bases fit TRBD2. Trimming removed 7 bases from V and 1 base from J; junction bases left unmatched: 5. This CDR3 region has 16 residues. Germline V lookup: CDR1 ENHRY, CDR2 SYGVKD. The CDR3 nucleotides are TGTGCCATCATTCCTAGCGGGAGGGCGGCCAAAAACATTCAGTACTTC. Translation: CAIIPSGRAAKNIQYF.

V usage is TRBV4-1 and J usage is TRBJ2-2, with 11 bases that match TRBD1. Germline V gene data show CDR1 as MGHRA and CDR2 as YSYEKL. After removal of 3 bases from V and 1 base from J, the junction contained 4 bases not matched to a gene. The CDR3 extends over 17 amino acids. The CDR3 protein is CASSQGQGEMNTGELFF. The CDR3 bases are TGCGCCAGCAGCCAGGGACAGGGGGAAATGAACACCGGGGAGCTGTTTTTT.

In this sample, this clonotype turned up many times. The chain has TRBV12-3 or TRBV12-4 and TRBJ2-1; D is perhaps TRBD2 (6 bases). Trimming left V 5 bases short and J 1 base short, with 12 bases between. This CDR3 is 15 amino acids long. CDR3 sequence (DNA): TGTGCCAGCAGTCCCTCTGGGGGGTCCTACAATGAGCAGTTCTTC. It yields the protein CASSPSGGSYNEQFF.

The chain is built from TRBV5-1 and TRBJ2-3; tentative D call: TRBD2 (6 bases). Germline V gives CDR1 SGHRS, CDR2 YFSETQ. The CDR3 runs 15 residues. Trimming cost V 2 bases and J 1 base, with 11 bases left between them. CDR3 bases: TGCGCCAGCAGCTTAGGAGCTAGCGGCACAGATACGCAGTATTTT. It yields the protein CASSLGASGTDTQYF. The complete variable domain, with remaining parts taken from reference TRBV5-1 and TRBJ2-3, reads KAGVTQTPRYLIKTRGQQVTLSCSPISGHRSVSWYQQTPGQGLQFLFEYFSETQRNKGNFPGRFSGRQFSNSRSEMNVSTLELGDSALYLCASSLGASGTDTQYFGPGTRLTVL.

The chain is built from TRBV29-1 and TRBJ2-1, with 7 bases that match TRBD1. V lost 8 bases, J lost 4 bases, and 11 bases stayed unmatched. CDR1 is SQVTM, CDR2 ANQGSEA, per germline. The CDR3 spans 14 residues. CDR3 bases: TGCAGCCTGGAAGGGGGCAGTAGTTACAATGAGCAGTTCTTC. Residues: CSLEGGSSYNEQFF.

This clonotype was detected a few times. This rearrangement joins TRBV20-1 to TRBJ2-1; 7 bases line up with TRBD2. The CDR3 totals 14 residues. V lost 5 bases to trimming and J lost 8 bases; unmatched junction nucleotides: 12. Germline V gives CDR1 DFQATT, CDR2 SNEGSKA (reference sequence). CDR3 sequence (DNA): TGCAGTGCTGGGGAGGGTCCCGACAACGATGAGCAGTTCTTC. This translates into CSAGEGPDNDEQFF.

The chain couples TRBV12-3 or TRBV12-4 to TRBJ2-7; TRBD2 agrees at 7 bases. The V and J ends lost 4 bases and 10 bases, in that order; junction bases with no gene match: 7. This CDR3 is built from 12 residues. CDR3 protein: CASSSSGRDQYF. The CDR3 DNA reads as TGTGCCAGCAGTTCTAGCGGTCGCGACCAGTACTTC.

This clonotype was counted ten times or more. This chain uses TRBV20-1 with TRBJ2-3; D remains unclear. The length of the CDR3 is 15 residues. The V gene lost 5 bases and the J gene lost 5 bases, with 20 bases spanning the gap. Germline lookup yields CDR1 DFQATT and CDR2 SNEGSKA (reference sequence). This CDR3 is CSAPHHFVSRDTQYF. The DNA for the CDR3 is TGCAGTGCTCCCCATCACTTTGTTAGTAGAGATACGCAGTATTTT.

This clonotype was counted many times. This rearrangement joins TRBV5-1 to TRBJ2-1; 7 nucleotides match TRBD2. CDR1 is SGHRS and CDR2 is YFSETQ in the germline V gene. This CDR3 is built from 15 residues. V was pared by 4 bases and J by 6 bases, with 10 bases of the junction left unmatched. The CDR3 is CASSRGLGRVNEQFF. The CDR3 nucleotides are TGCGCCAGCAGCCGAGGCTTAGGGAGGGTCAATGAGCAGTTCTTC.

Here the CDR3 DNA reads TGTGCCAGCAGCCCGAAGCGGATCCAAGAGACCCAGTACTTC. It translates to CASSPKRIQETQYF. The chain employs TRBV7-8 and TRBJ2-5; possible D gene TRBD2, 5 bases. CDR1 and CDR2 from the germline V gene are SGHVS and FQNEAQ. The CDR3 is 14 amino acids. V was clipped by 5 bases and J by 1 base, with 11 bases between them.

This clonotype was detected many times. The rearrangement joins TRBV12-3 or TRBV12-4 to TRBJ2-3; TRBD2 might be the D (6 bases). V was shortened by 6 bases and J by 6 bases, with 19 bases between the two germline ends. The CDR3 has 15 amino acids. This CDR3 reads CASRASGLQIDTQYF. The CDR3 DNA sequence: TGTGCCAGCAGGGCATCGGGACTCCAAATCGATACGCAGTATTTT.

This clonotype has a count of ten or more. The J gene is TRBJ2-7, the V gene TRBV20-1; TRBD1 agrees at 7 bases. The V segment lost 5 bases and the J segment 2 bases; nucleotides outside the gene matches: 6. CDR1 is DFQATT, CDR2 SNEGSKA, per germline (reference sequence). The CDR3 is 13 residues long. In nucleotides, the CDR3 is TGCAGTGCTGACCGGGACAGAACCTACGAGCAGTACTTC. This sequence encodes CSADRDRTYEQYF.

This clonotype showed up many times. The rearrangement joins TRBV3-1 to TRBJ2-7; 13 bases map to TRBD2. Germline CDR1 and CDR2: LGHDT and YNNKEL (reference sequence). Trimming cost V 3 bases and J 5 bases; bases outside gene matches: 10. This CDR3 spans 17 amino acids. CDR3 residues: CASSHLAAGLAGNEQYF. Here the CDR3 DNA reads TGTGCCAGCAGCCATTTGGCCGCGGGACTAGCGGGAAACGAGCAGTACTTC.

CDR3 protein: CASSRLAGAEQFF. DNA for the CDR3: TGTGCCAGCTCACGACTAGCGGGAGCTGAGCAGTTCTTC. The V and J genes are TRBV18 and TRBJ2-1; 12 nucleotides align to TRBD2. The ends lost 4 bases at V and 9 bases at J; junction bases unmatched: 1. From germline, CDR1 is KGHSH and CDR2 LQKENI. CDR3 length: 13 amino acids.

This clonotype was observed a few times. J is TRBJ1-1 and V is TRBV6-5; D uncertain. There are 15 residues in the CDR3. Trimming took off 0 bases at V and 1 base at J, with 9 bases between the two ends. CDR1 is MNHEY, CDR2 SVGAGI, per germline. CDR3 coding DNA: TGTGCCAGCAGTTACTCGAAGTTGGGGAACACTGAAGCTTTCTTT. Amino acid sequence: CASSYSKLGNTEAFF.

This clonotype showed up many times. This rearrangement joins TRBV27 to TRBJ2-7, with D hard to call. From germline, CDR1 is MNHEY and CDR2 SMNVEV (reference sequence). CDR3 size: 11 residues. Between the trimmed V and J ends, which lost 8 bases and 4 bases, there was a span of 9 bases. The CDR3 loop is CASGVTYEQYF. The CDR3 bases are TGTGCCAGCGGTGTGACGTACGAGCAGTACTTC.

This clonotype showed up many times. This rearrangement joins TRBV29-1 to TRBJ1-1, with D possibly being TRBD1 (6 bases). The germline gives CDR1 SQVTM, CDR2 ANQGSEA. This CDR3 has 13 amino acids. Trimming left V 7 bases short and J 6 bases short, with 18 bases between. The CDR3 here is CSAAQQGSSEAFF. CDR3 coding DNA: TGCAGCGCCGCCCAACAGGGAAGCTCTGAAGCTTTCTTT. The full variable domain, its missing parts supplied by reference TRBV29-1 and TRBJ1-1, is SAVISQKPSRDICQRGTSLTIQCQVDSQVTMMFWYRQQPGQSLTLIATANQGSEATYESGFVIDKFPISRPNLTFSTLTVSNMSPEDSSIYLCSAAQQGSSEAFFGQGTRLTVV.

This clonotype occurred many times. The chain couples TRBV28 to TRBJ1-6; no reliable D call. CDR1 is MDHEN, CDR2 SYDVKM, per germline. V shed 10 bases and J shed 5 bases, with 12 bases lying between them. The CDR3 loop spans 13 amino acids. CDR3 protein: CATEVENNSPLHF. CDR3 DNA sequence: TGTGCCACCGAGGTTGAAAATAATTCACCCCTCCACTTT.

This clonotype was picked up a small number of times. The V call is TRBV19, the J call TRBJ1-1; perhaps TRBD1 as D (5 bases). Trimming pared 8 bases from V and 1 base from J, leaving 14 bases between. Germline CDR1 and CDR2: LNHDA and SQIVND (reference sequence). The CDR3 sequence is 14 residues long. CDR3 DNA: TGTGCCAGTCGGGGAGGGGAAAGGAACACTGAAGCTTTCTTT. This translates into CASRGGERNTEAFF. The full variable domain, completed using reference TRBV19 and TRBJ1-1, is DGGITQSPKYLFRKEGQNVTLSCEQNLNHDAMYWYRQDPGQGLRLIYYSQIVNDFQKGDIAEGYSVSREKKESFPLTVTSAQKNPTAFYLCASRGGERNTEAFFGQGTRLTVV.

This clonotype was seen ten or more times. The J gene is TRBJ2-7, the V gene TRBV6-1; 10 bases are a match to TRBD1. Germline CDR1 reads MNHNS; CDR2 reads SASEGT. The junction had 7 bases not matched to a gene; V was cut back by 5 bases and J by 3 bases. The length of the CDR3 is 15 residues. The CDR3 DNA sequence: TGTGCCAGCAGTTACTACGGGACAGGGGTCTACGAGCAGTACTTC. Residues: CASSYYGTGVYEQYF.

This clonotype was detected a few times. V is TRBV12-3 or TRBV12-4 and J is TRBJ2-2, with 10 bases identical to TRBD2. J gave up 4 bases and V 7 bases, and 24 bases lay outside the gene matches. This CDR3 region has 21 residues. The CDR3 loop is CASKHIPGTGLAVQGTGELFF. CDR3 DNA sequence: TGTGCCAGCAAACATATTCCCGGGACAGGACTAGCGGTCCAGGGCACCGGGGAGCTGTTTTTT.